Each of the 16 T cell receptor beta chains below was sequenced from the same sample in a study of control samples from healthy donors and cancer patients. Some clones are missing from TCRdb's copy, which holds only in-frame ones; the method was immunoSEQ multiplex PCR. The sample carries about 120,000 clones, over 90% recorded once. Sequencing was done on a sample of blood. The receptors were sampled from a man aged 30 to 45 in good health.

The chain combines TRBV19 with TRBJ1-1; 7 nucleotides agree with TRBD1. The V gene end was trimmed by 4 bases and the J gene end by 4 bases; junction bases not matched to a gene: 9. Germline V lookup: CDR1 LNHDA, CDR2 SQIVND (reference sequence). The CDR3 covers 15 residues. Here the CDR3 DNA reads TGTGCCAGTAGTACCCACCGCCCAGGGGGCACTGAAGCTTTCTTT. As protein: CASSTHRPGGTEAFF.

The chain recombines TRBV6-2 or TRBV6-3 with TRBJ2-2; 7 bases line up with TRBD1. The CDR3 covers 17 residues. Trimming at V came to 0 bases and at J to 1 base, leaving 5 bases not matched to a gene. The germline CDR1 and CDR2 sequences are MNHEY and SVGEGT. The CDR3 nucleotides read TGTGCCAGCAGTTACTCGTTGGGACAGATGAACACCGGGGAGCTGTTTTTT. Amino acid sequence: CASSYSLGQMNTGELFF.

The DNA of the CDR3 is TGTGCCAGCAAACCAGGGGGCGGGATGAACACTGAAGCTTTCTTT. Translation gives CASKPGGGMNTEAFF. This sequence joins TRBV6-5 and TRBJ1-1; 8 bases are shared with TRBD1. Trimming at V came to 7 bases and at J to 0 bases, leaving 7 bases not matched to a gene. This CDR3 comprises 15 residues. Germline loops: CDR1 MNHEY, CDR2 SVGAGI.

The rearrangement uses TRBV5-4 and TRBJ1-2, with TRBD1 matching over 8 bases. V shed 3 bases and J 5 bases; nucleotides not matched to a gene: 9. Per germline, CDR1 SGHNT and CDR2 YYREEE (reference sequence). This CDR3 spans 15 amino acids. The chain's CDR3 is CASSYGQGPGYGYTF. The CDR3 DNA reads TGTGCCAGCAGCTACGGACAGGGCCCTGGGTATGGCTACACCTTC.

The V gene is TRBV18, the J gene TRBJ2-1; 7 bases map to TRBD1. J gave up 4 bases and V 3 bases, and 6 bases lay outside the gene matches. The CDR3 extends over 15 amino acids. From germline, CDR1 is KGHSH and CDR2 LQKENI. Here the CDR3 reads CASSPRDSGYNEQFF. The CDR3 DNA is TGTGCCAGCTCACCCCGGGACAGCGGATACAATGAGCAGTTCTTC.

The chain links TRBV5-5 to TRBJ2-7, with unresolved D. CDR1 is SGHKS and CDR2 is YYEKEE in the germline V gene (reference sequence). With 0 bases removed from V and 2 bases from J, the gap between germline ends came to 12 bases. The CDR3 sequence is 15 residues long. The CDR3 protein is CASSLAPPPPYEQYF. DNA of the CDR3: TGTGCCAGCAGCTTGGCTCCCCCCCCACCCTACGAGCAGTACTTC.

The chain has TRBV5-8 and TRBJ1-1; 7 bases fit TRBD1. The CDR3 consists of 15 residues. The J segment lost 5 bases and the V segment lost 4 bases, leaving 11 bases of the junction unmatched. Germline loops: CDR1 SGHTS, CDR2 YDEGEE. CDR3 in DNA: TGTGCCAGCAGCGACACGGACAGGATGTATACTGAAGCTTTCTTT. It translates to CASSDTDRMYTEAFF.

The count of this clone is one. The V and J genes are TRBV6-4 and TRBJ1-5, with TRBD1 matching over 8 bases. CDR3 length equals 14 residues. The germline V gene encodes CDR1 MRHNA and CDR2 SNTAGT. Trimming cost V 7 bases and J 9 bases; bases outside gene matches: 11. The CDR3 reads CASTGGQGLRPQHF. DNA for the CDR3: TGTGCCAGCACCGGAGGACAGGGCCTGAGGCCCCAGCATTTT.

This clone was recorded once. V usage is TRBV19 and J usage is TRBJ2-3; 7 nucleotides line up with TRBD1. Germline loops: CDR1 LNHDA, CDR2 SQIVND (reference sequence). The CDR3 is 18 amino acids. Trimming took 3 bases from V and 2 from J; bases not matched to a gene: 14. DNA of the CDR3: TGTGCCAGTAGTATCGCCCTGCGGACAGGAGGCTACACAGATACGCAGTATTTT. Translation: CASSIALRTGGYTDTQYF.

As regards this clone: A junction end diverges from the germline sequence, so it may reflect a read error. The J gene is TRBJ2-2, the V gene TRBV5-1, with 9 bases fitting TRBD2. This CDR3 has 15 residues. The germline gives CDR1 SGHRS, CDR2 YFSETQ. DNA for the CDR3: TGCGCCAGCAGCCCGGTAACGGGACTAGCCGGAGAGCTGTTTTTT. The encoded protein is CASSPVTGLAGELFF.

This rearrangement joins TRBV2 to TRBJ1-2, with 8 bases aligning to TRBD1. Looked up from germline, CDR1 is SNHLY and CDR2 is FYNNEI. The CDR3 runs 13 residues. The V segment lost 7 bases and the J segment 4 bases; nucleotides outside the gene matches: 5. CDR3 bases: TGTGCCAGCACCCTGGACAGGGTCTATGGCTACACCTTC. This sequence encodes CASTLDRVYGYTF.

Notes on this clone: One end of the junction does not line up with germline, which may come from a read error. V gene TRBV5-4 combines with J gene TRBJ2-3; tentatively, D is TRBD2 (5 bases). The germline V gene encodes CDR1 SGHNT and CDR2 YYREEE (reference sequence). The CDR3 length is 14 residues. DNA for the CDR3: TGTGCCAGCAGCCTCTCGTCTAGCAGAGATACGCAGTATTTT. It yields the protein CASSLSSSRDTQYF.

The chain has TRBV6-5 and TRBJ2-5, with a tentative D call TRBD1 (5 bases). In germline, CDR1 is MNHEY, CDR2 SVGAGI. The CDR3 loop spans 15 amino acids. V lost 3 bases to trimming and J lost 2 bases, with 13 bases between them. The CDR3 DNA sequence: TGTGCCAGCAGTTATCGGGCAGGGCGACAAGAGACCCAGTACTTC. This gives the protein CASSYRAGRQETQYF.

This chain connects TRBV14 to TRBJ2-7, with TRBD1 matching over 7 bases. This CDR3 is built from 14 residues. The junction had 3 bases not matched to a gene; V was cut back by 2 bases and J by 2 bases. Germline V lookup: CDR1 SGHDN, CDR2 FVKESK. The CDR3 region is CASSQWDRTYEQYF. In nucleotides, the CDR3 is TGTGCCAGCAGCCAATGGGACAGAACCTACGAGCAGTACTTC. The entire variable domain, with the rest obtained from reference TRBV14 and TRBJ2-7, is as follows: EAGVTQFPSHSVIEKGQTVTLRCDPISGHDNLYWYRRVMGKEIKFLLHFVKESKQDESGMPNNRFLAERTGGTYSTLKVQPAELEDSGVYFCASSQWDRTYEQYFGPGTRLTVT.

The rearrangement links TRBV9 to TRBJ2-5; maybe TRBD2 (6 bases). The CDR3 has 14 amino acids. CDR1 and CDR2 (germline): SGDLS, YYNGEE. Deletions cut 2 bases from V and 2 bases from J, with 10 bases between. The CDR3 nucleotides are TGTGCCAGCAGCGTCTCAGGGAGGCAAGAGACCCAGTACTTC. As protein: CASSVSGRQETQYF.

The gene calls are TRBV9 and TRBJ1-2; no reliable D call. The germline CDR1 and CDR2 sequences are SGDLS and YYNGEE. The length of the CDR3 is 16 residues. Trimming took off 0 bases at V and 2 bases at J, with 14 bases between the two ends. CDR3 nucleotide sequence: TGTGCCAGCAGCGTAGCGACTCCGACTGGGAACTATGGCTACACCTTC. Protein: CASSVATPTGNYGYTF.